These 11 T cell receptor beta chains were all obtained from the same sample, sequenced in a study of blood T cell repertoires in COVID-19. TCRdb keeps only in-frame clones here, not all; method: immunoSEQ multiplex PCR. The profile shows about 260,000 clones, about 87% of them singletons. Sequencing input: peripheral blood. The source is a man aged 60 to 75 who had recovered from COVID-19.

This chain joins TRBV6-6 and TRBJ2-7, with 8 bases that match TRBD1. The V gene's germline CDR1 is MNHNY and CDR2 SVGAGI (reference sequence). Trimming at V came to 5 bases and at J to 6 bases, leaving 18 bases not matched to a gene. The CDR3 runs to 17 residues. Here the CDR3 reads CASSQDRVKRVRGEQYF. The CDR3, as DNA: TGTGCCAGCAGTCAGGACAGGGTCAAAAGGGTTCGGGGCGAGCAGTACTTC.

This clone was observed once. Written as DNA, the CDR3 is TGCAGCGCTGCCTCCGGGGGGTCCGCTGAAGCTTTCTTT. Residues: CSAASGGSAEAFF. The J gene is TRBJ1-1, the V gene TRBV29-1, with D possibly being TRBD1 (5 bases). This CDR3 comprises 13 residues. V lost 7 bases to trimming and J lost 6 bases, with 18 bases between them. Germline V gene lookup returns CDR1 SQVTM and CDR2 ANQGSEA.

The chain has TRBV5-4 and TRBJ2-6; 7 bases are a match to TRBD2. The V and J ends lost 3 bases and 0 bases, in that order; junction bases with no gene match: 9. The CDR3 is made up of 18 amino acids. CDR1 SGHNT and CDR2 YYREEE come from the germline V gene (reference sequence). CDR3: CASSSRGGPVSGANVLTF. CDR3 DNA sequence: TGTGCCAGCAGCTCGAGGGGAGGGCCAGTCTCTGGGGCCAACGTCCTGACTTTC.

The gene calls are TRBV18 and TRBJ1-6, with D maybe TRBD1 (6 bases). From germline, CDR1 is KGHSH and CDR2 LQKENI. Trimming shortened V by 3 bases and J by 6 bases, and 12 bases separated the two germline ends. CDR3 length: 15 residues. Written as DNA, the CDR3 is TGTGCCAGCTCACCGACCCAGGGGCGTAATTCACCCCTCCACTTT. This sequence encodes CASSPTQGRNSPLHF.

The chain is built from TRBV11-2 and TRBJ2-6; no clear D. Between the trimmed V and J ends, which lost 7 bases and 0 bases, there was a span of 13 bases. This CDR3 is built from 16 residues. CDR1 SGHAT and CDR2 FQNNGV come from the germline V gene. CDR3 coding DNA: TGTGCCAGCATCCCCGAGGTGGGCTCTGGGGCCAACGTCCTGACTTTC. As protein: CASIPEVGSGANVLTF.

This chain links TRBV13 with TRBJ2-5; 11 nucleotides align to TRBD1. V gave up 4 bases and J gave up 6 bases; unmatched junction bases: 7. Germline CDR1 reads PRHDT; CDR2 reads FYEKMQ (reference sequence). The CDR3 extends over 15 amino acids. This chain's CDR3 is CASSSGTGGVKTQYF. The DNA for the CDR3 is TGTGCCAGCAGCTCTGGGACAGGGGGTGTAAAGACCCAGTACTTC. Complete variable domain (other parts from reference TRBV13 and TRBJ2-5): AAGVIQSPRHLIKEKRETATLKCYPIPRHDTVYWYQQGPGQDPQFLISFYEKMQSDKGSIPDRFSAQQFSDYHSELNMSSLELGDSALYFCASSSGTGGVKTQYFGPGTRLLVL.

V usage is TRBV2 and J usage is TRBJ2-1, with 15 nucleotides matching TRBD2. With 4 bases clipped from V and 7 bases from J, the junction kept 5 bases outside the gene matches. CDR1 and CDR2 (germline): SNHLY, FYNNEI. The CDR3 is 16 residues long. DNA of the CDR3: TGTGCCAGCAGTGTTGGACTAGCGGGGGGGCAGAATGAGCAGTTCTTC. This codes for CASSVGLAGGQNEQFF.

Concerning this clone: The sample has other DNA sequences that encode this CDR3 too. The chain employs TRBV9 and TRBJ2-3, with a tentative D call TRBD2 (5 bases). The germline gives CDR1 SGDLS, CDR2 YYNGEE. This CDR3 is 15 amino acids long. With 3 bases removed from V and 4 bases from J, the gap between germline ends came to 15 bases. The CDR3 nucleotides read TGTGCCAGCAGCGGACAAGGGAGAGGTGCAGATACGCAGTATTTT. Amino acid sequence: CASSGQGRGADTQYF.

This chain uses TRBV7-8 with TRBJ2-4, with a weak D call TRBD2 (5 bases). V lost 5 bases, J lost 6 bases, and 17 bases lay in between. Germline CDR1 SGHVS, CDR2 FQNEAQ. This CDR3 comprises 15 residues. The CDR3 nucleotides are TGTGCCAGCAGCCACGAGACGGGCCGGGGAAACATTCAGTACTTC. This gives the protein CASSHETGRGNIQYF. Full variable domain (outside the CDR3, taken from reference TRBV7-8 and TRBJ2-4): GAGVSQSPRYKVAKRGQDVALRCDPISGHVSLFWYQQALGQGPEFLTYFQNEAQLDKSGLPSDRFFAERPEGSVSTLKIQRTQQEDSAVYLCASSHETGRGNIQYFGAGTRLSVL.

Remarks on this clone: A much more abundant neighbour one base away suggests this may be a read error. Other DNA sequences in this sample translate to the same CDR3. CDR3 sequence: CASSPQGAGNTIYF. CDR3 nucleotides: TGTGCCAGCTCACCACAGGGGGCAGGAAACACCATATATTTT. V gene TRBV18 combines with J gene TRBJ1-3; TRBD1 agrees at 7 bases. V gave up 1 base and J gave up 4 bases; unmatched junction bases: 1. The CDR3 extends over 14 amino acids. Per germline, CDR1 KGHSH and CDR2 LQKENI. Variable domain in full (rest from reference TRBV18 and TRBJ1-3): NAGVMQNPRHLVRRRGQEARLRCSPMKGHSHVYWYRQLPEEGLKFMVYLQKENIIDESGMPKERFSAEFPKEGPSILRIQQVVRGDSAAYFCASSPQGAGNTIYFGEGSWLTVV.

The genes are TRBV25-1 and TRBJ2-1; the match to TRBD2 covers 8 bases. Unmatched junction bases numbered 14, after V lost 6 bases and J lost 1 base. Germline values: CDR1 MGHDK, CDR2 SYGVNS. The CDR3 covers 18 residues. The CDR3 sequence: CASSLGRGVSTSYNEQFF. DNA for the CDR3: TGTGCCAGCAGCCTGGGGCGGGGGGTATCTACATCCTACAATGAGCAGTTCTTC.